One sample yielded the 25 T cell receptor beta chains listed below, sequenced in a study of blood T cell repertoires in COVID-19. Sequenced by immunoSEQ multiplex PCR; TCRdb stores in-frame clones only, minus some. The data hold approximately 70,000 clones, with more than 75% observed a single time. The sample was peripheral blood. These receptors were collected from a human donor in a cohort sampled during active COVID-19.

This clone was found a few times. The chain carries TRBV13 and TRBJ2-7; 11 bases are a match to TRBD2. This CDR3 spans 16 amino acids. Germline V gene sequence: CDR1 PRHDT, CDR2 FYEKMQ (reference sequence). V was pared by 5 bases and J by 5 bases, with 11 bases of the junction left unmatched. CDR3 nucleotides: TGTGCCAGCAGCCGAAGCCTTAGCGGGGGGGCCCACGAGCAGTACTTC. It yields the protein CASSRSLSGGAHEQYF.

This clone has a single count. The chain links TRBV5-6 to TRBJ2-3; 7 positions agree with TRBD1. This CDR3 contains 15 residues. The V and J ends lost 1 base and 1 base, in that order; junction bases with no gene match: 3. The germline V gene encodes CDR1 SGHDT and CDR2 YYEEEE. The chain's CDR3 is CASSLKGAGTDTQYF. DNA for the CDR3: TGTGCCAGCAGCTTGAAGGGGGCCGGCACAGATACGCAGTATTTT.

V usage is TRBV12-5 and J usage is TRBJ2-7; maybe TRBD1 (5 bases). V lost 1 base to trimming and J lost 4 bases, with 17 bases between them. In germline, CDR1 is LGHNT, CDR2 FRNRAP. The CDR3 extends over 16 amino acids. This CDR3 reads CASGLDKGFGSYEQYF. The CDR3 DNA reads TGTGCTAGTGGTTTGGACAAGGGGTTTGGATCTTACGAGCAGTACTTC. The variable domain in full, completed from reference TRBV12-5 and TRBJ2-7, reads DARVTQTPRHKVTEMGQEVTMRCQPILGHNTVFWYRQTMMQGLELLAYFRNRAPLDDSGMPKDRFSAEMPDATLATLKIQPSEPRDSAVYFCASGLDKGFGSYEQYFGPGTRLTVT.

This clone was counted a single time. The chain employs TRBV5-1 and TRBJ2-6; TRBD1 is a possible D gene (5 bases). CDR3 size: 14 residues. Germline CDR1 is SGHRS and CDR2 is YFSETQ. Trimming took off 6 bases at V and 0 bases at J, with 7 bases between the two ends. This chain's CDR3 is CASTDSSGANVLTF. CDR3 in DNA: TGCGCCAGCACCGACAGCTCTGGGGCCAACGTCCTGACTTTC.

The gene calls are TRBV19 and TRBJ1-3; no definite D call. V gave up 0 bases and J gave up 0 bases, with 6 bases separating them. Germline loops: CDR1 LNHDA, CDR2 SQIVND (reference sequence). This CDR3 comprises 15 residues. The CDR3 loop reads CASSIDGSSGNTIYF. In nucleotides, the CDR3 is TGTGCCAGTAGTATAGACGGGAGCTCTGGAAACACCATATATTTT.

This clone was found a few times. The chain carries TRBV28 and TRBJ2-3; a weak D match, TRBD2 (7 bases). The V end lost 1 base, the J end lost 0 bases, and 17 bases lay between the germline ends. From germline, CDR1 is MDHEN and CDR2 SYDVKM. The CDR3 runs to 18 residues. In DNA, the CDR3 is TGTGCCAGCAGTTTATCCGGGGGGCTCGGGACTAGCACAGATACGCAGTATTTT. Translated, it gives CASSLSGGLGTSTDTQYF.

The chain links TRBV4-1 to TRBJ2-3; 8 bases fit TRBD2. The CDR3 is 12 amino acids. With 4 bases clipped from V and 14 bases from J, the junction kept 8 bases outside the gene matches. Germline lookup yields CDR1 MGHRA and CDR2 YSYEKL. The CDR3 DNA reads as TGCGCCAGCAGCCTAACGGGGGGGCCCTCGTATTTT. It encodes CASSLTGGPSYF.

The chain's CDR3 is CASSSRGLSYTDTQYF. The CDR3 DNA follows: TGTGCCAGCAGCTCGCGGGGACTGTCCTACACAGATACGCAGTATTTT. The chain is built from TRBV13 and TRBJ2-3; D perhaps matches TRBD2 (6 bases). Deletions cut 4 bases from V and 2 bases from J, with 16 bases between. The CDR3 length is 16 residues. The germline gives CDR1 PRHDT, CDR2 FYEKMQ (reference sequence).

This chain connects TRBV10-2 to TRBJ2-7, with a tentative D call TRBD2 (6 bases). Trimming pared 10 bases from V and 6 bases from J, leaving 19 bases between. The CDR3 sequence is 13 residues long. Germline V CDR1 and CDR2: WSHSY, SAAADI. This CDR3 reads CATLGGRAGEQYF. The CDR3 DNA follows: TGCGCCACCCTGGGGGGACGGGCGGGCGAGCAGTACTTC.

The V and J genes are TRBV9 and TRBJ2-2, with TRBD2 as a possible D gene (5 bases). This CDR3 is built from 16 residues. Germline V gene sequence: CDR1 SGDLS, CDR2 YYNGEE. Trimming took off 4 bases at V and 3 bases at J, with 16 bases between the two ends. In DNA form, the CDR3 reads TGTGCCAGCAGCCCCCGGGGATCCCTGGACACCGGGGAGCTGTTTTTT. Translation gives CASSPRGSLDTGELFF.

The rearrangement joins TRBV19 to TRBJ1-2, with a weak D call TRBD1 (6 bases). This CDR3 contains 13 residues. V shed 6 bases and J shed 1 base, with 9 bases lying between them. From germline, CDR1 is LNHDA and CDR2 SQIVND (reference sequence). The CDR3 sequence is CASSPQGNYGYTF. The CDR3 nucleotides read TGTGCCAGTAGCCCACAGGGTAACTATGGCTACACCTTC. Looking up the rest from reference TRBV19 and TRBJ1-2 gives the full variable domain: DGGITQSPKYLFRKEGQNVTLSCEQNLNHDAMYWYRQDPGQGLRLIYYSQIVNDFQKGDIAEGYSVSREKKESFPLTVTSAQKNPTAFYLCASSPQGNYGYTFGSGTRLTVV.

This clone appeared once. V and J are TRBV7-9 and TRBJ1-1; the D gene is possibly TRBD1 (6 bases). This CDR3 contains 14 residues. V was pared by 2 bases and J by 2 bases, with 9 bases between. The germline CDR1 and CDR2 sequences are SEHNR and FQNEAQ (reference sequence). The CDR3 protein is CASSLQGTNTEAFF. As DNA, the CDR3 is TGTGCCAGCAGCTTACAAGGGACAAACACTGAAGCTTTCTTT.

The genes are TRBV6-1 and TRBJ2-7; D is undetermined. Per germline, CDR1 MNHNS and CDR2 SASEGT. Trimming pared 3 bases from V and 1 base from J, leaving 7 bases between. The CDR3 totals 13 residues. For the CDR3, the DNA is TGTGCCAGCAGTGACCCCCCTTCCTACGAGCAGTACTTC. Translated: CASSDPPSYEQYF.

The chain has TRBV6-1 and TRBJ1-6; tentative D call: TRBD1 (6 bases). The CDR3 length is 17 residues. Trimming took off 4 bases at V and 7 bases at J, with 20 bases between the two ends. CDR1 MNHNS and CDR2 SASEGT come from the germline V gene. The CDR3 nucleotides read TGTGCCAGCAGTGTACTCCAGGGGATTCCACAGAATTCACCCCTCCACTTT. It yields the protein CASSVLQGIPQNSPLHF.

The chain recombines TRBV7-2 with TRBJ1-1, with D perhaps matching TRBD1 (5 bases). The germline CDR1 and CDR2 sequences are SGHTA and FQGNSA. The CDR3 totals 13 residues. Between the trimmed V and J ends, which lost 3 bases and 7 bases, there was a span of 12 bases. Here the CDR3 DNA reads TGTGCCAGCAGCTTCGGTCCGACAGATGAAGCTTTCTTT. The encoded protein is CASSFGPTDEAFF.

CDR3 residues: CASRDRTGGSQPQHF. The CDR3 DNA sequence: TGTGCCAGCAGGGACCGGACAGGGGGCAGTCAGCCCCAGCATTTT. The chain is built from TRBV2 and TRBJ1-5, with 11 bases fitting TRBD1. The junction had 7 bases not matched to a gene; V was cut back by 6 bases and J by 6 bases. Germline CDR1 and CDR2: SNHLY and FYNNEI. The CDR3 is 15 residues long.

Here the CDR3 reads CASSFPGAPGSGNTIYF. The CDR3 DNA reads TGTGCCAGCAGCTTCCCAGGGGCCCCCGGGTCTGGAAACACCATATATTTT. This rearrangement joins TRBV11-2 to TRBJ1-3; perhaps TRBD1 as D (6 bases). The ends were cut back, 3 bases at V and 1 base at J, with 16 bases in the middle. The germline V gene has CDR1 SGHAT and CDR2 FQNNGV. This CDR3 has 17 amino acids.

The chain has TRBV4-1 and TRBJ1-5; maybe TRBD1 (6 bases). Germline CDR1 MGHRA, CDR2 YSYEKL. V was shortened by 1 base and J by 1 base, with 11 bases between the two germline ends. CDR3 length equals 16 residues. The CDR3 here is CASSQGRGMSNQPQHF. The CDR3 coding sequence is TGCGCCAGCAGCCAAGGCAGGGGAATGAGCAATCAGCCCCAGCATTTT.

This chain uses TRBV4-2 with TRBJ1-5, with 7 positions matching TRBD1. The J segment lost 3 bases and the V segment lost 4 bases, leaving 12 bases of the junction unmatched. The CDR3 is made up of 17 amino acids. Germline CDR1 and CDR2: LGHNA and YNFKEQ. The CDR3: CASSRNTGTASNQPQHF. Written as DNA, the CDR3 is TGTGCCAGCAGCCGGAATACCGGGACAGCTTCCAATCAGCCCCAGCATTTT.

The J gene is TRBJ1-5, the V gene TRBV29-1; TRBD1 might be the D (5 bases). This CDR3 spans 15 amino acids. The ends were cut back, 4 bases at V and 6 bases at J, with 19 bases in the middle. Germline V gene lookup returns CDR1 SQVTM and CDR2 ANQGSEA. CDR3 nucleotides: TGCAGCGTTGTATTTGGGGGGGGAGGCGGTCAGCCCCAGCATTTT. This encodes CSVVFGGGGGQPQHF.

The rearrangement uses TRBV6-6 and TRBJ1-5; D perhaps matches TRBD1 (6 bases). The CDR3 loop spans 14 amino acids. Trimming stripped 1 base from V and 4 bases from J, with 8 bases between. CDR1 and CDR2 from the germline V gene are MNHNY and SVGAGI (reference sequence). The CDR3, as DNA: TGTGCCAGCAGTTACTTTACAGGGAATCAGCCCCAGCATTTT. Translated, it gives CASSYFTGNQPQHF.

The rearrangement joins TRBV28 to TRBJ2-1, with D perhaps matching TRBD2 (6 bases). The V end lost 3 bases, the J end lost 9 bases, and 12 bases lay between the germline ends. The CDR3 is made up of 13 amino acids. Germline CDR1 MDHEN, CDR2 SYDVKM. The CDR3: CASSFGLEGEQFF. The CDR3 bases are TGTGCCAGCAGTTTTGGACTGGAGGGTGAGCAGTTCTTC.

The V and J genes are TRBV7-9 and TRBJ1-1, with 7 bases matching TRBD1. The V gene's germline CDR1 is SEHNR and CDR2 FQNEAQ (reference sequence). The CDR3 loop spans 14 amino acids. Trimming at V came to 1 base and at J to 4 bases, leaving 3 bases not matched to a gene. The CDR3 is CASSLEGGGTEAFF. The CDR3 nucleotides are TGTGCCAGCAGCTTAGAAGGGGGCGGCACTGAAGCTTTCTTT.

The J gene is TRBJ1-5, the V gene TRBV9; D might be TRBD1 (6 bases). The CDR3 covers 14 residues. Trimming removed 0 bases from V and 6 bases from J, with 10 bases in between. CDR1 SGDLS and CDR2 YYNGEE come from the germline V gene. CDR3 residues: CASSVAGDGQPQHF. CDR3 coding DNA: TGTGCCAGCAGCGTAGCAGGGGACGGTCAGCCCCAGCATTTT.

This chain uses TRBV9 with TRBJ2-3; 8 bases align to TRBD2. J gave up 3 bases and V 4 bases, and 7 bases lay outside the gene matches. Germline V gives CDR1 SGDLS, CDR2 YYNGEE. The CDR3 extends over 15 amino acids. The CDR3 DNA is TGTGCCAGCAGCTTGATCAGCGGGGGTACAGATACGCAGTATTTT. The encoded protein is CASSLISGGTDTQYF.